This T cell receptor (beta chain) was observed in a study of T cell responses to AZD1222 COVID-19 vaccine. A remark on this clone: Its antigen is currently unknown.

Whole-study findings and limits: Regions 160-218 and 743-854 dominated among vaccine-associated CD4 TCRs spanning spike. Baseline serology detected seropositivity in only 5 or 6 AZD1222 recipients.

Libraries were prepared by immunoSEQ multiplex PCR; TCRdb keeps only in-frame clonotypes and omits some of them. The sample consists of 140,000 to 150,000 clones, about 86% of them appearing once. The sequences come from peripheral blood, collected 28 days after the second AZD1222 dose. This TCR derives from an adult who received the AZD1222 COVID-19 vaccine.

CDR3 nucleotides: TGTGCCAGCAGCTTGCTAGGTCTACACACAGATACGCAGTATTTT. Its protein product is CASSLLGLHTDTQYF. The chain uses TRBV7-2 and TRBJ2-3, with D hard to call. V gave up 3 bases and J gave up 2 bases, with 12 bases separating them. CDR3 length: 15 residues. From germline, CDR1 is SGHTA and CDR2 FQGNSA.